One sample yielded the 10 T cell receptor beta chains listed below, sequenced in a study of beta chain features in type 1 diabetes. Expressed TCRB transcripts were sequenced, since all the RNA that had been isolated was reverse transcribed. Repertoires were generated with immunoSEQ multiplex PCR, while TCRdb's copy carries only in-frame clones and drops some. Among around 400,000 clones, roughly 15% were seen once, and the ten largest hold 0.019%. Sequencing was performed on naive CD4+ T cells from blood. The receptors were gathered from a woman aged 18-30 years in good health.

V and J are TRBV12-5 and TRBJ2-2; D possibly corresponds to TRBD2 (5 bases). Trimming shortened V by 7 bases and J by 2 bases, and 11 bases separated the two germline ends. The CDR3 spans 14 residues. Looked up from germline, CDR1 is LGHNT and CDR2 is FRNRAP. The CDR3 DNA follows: TGTGCTAGTGCCTCGGGAAGCAACACCGGGGAGCTGTTTTTT. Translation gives CASASGSNTGELFF. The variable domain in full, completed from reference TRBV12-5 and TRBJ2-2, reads DARVTQTPRHKVTEMGQEVTMRCQPILGHNTVFWYRQTMMQGLELLAYFRNRAPLDDSGMPKDRFSAEMPDATLATLKIQPSEPRDSAVYFCASASGSNTGELFFGEGSRLTVL.

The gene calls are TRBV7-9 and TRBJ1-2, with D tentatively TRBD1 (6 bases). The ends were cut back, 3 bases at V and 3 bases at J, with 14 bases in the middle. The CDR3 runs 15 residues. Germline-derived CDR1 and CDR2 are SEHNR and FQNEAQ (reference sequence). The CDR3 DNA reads TGTGCCAGCAGCTTCCTTGGGACACCAGACTATGGCTACACCTTC. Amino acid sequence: CASSFLGTPDYGYTF.

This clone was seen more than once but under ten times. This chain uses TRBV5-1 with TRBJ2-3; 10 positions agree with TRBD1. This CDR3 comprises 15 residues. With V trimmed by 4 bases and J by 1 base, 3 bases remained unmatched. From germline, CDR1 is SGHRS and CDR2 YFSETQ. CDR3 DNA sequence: TGCGCCAGCAGCCCCGGGACAGGGGGCACAGATACGCAGTATTTT. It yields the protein CASSPGTGGTDTQYF.

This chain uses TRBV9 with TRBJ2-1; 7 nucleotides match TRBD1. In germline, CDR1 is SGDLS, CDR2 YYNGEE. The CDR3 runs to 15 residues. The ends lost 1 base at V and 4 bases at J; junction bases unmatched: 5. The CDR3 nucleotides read TGTGCCAGCAGCGTACAAACAGGGGTATACAATGAGCAGTTCTTC. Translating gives CASSVQTGVYNEQFF.

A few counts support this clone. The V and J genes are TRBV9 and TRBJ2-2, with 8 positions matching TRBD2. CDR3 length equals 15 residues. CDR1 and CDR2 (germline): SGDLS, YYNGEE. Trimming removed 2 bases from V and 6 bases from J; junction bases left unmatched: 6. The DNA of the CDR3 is TGTGCCAGCAGCGTTCGCGCTAGCGGGTCCGGGGAGCTGTTTTTT. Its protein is CASSVRASGSGELFF.

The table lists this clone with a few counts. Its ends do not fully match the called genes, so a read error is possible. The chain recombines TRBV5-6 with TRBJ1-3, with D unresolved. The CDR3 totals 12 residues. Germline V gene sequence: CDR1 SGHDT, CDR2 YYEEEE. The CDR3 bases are TGTGCCAGCAGCTTGGCCAGGACTGCCCCGGATTTT. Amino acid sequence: CASSLARTAPDF.

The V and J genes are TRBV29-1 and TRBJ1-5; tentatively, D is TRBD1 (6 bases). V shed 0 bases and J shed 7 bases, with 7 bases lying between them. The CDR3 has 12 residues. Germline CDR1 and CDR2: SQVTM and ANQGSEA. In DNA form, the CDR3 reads TGCAGCGTTGAAGACCAGGGGCAGCCCCAGCATTTT. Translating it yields CSVEDQGQPQHF. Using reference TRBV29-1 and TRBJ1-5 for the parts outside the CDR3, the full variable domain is SAVISQKPSRDICQRGTSLTIQCQVDSQVTMMFWYRQQPGQSLTLIATANQGSEATYESGFVIDKFPISRPNLTFSTLTVSNMSPEDSSIYLCSVEDQGQPQHFGDGTRLSIL.

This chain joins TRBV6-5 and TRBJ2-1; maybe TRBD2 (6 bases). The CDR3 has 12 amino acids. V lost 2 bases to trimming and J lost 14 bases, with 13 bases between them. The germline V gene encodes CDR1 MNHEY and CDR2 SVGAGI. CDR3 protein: CASSYPPGVEFF. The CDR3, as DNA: TGTGCCAGCAGTTACCCCCCGGGGGTAGAGTTCTTC.

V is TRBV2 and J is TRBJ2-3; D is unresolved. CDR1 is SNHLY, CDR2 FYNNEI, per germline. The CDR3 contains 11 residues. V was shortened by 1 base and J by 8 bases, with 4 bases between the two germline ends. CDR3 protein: CASSEGATQYF. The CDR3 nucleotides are TGTGCCAGCAGTGAAGGGGCTACGCAGTATTTT. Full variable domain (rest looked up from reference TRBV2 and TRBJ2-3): EPEVTQTPSHQVTQMGQEVILRCVPISNHLYFYWYRQILGQKVEFLVSFYNNEISEKSEIFDDQFSVERPDGSNFTLKIRSTKLEDSAMYFCASSEGATQYFGPGTRLTVL.

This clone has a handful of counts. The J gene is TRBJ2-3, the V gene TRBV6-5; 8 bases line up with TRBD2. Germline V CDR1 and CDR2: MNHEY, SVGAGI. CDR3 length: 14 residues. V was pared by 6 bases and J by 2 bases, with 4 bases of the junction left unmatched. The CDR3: CASRPSGFTDTQYF. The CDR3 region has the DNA TGTGCCAGCAGGCCTAGCGGGTTCACAGATACGCAGTATTTT.